Shown below are 15 T cell receptor beta chains from a single sample sequenced in a study of Ad26.COV2.S vaccination and SARS-CoV-2 variants (dated by TCRdb to the early 2020s). Preparation of the library involved the immunoSEQ multiplex PCR assay. TCRdb provides this immuneACCESS table in a form limited to in-frame rearrangements. Some clones are lacking; in checked studies, under half of them reflect an unresolved V gene, and why the rest are absent is not known. The sample table records 180,000 or so clones; 70% to 90% of these occur just once. Around 6.1% of the sample comes from the top ten. In light of the paper, this sample's time point label describes: individuals recovered from natural SARS-CoV-2 infection. Sequencing was performed on peripheral blood, taken after recovery from COVID-19. These receptors were taken from a human donor who had recovered from COVID-19.

The chain couples TRBV15 to TRBJ2-7; possible D gene TRBD2, 5 bases. V shed 3 bases and J shed 3 bases, with 6 bases lying between them. CDR1 and CDR2 (germline): LNHNV, YYDKDF (reference sequence). The CDR3 has 12 residues. The CDR3 spells CATSSDYYEQYF. In DNA, the CDR3 is TGTGCCACCAGCAGCGACTACTACGAGCAGTACTTC.

This clone has a handful of counts. V and J are TRBV6-4 and TRBJ2-2; TRBD1 agrees at 7 bases. The ends lost 6 bases at V and 2 bases at J; junction bases unmatched: 3. This CDR3 region has 14 residues. Germline V gives CDR1 MRHNA, CDR2 SNTAGT. The CDR3 DNA sequence: TGTGCCAGCAGACAGGGGTTAAACACCGGGGAGCTGTTTTTT. It translates to CASRQGLNTGELFF.

DNA of the CDR3: TGTGCCAGCAGCCACATACTGAGGAGTAAGGTCCATAATTCACCCCTCCACTTT. Protein sequence: CASSHILRSKVHNSPLHF. V gene TRBV3-1 (or the pseudogene TRBV3-2) combines with J gene TRBJ1-6; D remains ambiguous. V was shortened by 3 bases and J by 5 bases, with 20 bases between the two germline ends. The germline V gene encodes CDR1 LGHDT and CDR2 YNNKEL (reference sequence). The CDR3 spans 18 residues.

This chain connects TRBV5-4 to TRBJ2-3, with 9 bases fitting TRBD2. The germline CDR1 and CDR2 sequences are SGHNT and YYREEE (reference sequence). V shed 4 bases and J 1 base; nucleotides not matched to a gene: 4. The CDR3 length is 15 residues. The CDR3 DNA follows: TGTGCCAGCAGCCTTAGCGGGGGAGGCACAGATACGCAGTATTTT. Protein sequence: CASSLSGGGTDTQYF.

The chain combines TRBV27 with TRBJ1-1; 7 bases map to TRBD1. The CDR3 is 14 residues long. The V gene end was trimmed by 6 bases and the J gene end by 1 base; junction bases not matched to a gene: 5. The germline CDR1 and CDR2 sequences are MNHEY and SMNVEV (reference sequence). The CDR3 DNA reads as TGTGCCAGCAGCCCCAGGGGGTCGAACACTGAAGCTTTCTTT. Protein sequence: CASSPRGSNTEAFF.

The chain recombines TRBV10-3 with TRBJ1-6, with D uncertain. There are 13 residues in the CDR3. V dropped 8 bases and J dropped 7 bases, with 12 bases sitting between them. Germline V gives CDR1 ENHRY, CDR2 SYGVKD. This CDR3 is CAIADGLNSPLHF. As DNA, the CDR3 is TGTGCCATCGCTGACGGACTAAATTCACCCCTCCACTTT.

The rearrangement links TRBV24-1 to TRBJ2-6, with a weak D call TRBD2 (5 bases). Trimming removed 6 bases from V and 1 base from J, with 12 bases in between. The CDR3 has 16 amino acids. Germline V gene lookup returns CDR1 KGHDR and CDR2 SFDVKD. As DNA, the CDR3 is TGTGCCACCAGTACCGTTCGGGGATCTGGGGCCAACGTCCTGACTTTC. Its translation is CATSTVRGSGANVLTF.

The chain joins TRBV7-9 to TRBJ1-6; 10 bases align to TRBD1. Looked up from germline, CDR1 is SEHNR and CDR2 is FQNEAQ (reference sequence). This CDR3 spans 14 amino acids. The J segment lost 7 bases and the V segment lost 5 bases, leaving 2 bases of the junction unmatched. The CDR3 DNA reads as TGTGCCAGCAGCGTGGGACAGGGGAATTCACCCCTCCACTTT. This gives the protein CASSVGQGNSPLHF. The entire variable domain, with the rest obtained from reference TRBV7-9 and TRBJ1-6, is as follows: DTGVSQNPRHKITKRGQNVTFRCDPISEHNRLYWYRQTLGQGPEFLTYFQNEAQLEKSRLLSDRFSAERPKGSFSTLEIQRTEQGDSAMYLCASSVGQGNSPLHFGNGTRLTVT.

V and J are TRBV19 and TRBJ1-5, with a tentative D call TRBD1 (5 bases). This CDR3 comprises 15 residues. Trimming shortened V by 3 bases and J by 6 bases, and 15 bases separated the two germline ends. CDR1 is LNHDA and CDR2 is SQIVND in the germline V gene (reference sequence). CDR3 sequence reads: CASSIGGGLSQPQHF. Here the CDR3 DNA reads TGTGCCAGTAGTATTGGGGGAGGGCTAAGTCAGCCCCAGCATTTT.

This chain links TRBV14 with TRBJ2-5; 11 bases fit TRBD2. Per germline, CDR1 SGHDN and CDR2 FVKESK. The CDR3 loop spans 13 amino acids. Trimming cost V 6 bases and J 3 bases; bases outside gene matches: 0. The CDR3, as DNA: TGTGCCAGCAGGACTAGCGGGGAAGAGACCCAGTACTTC. Its translation: CASRTSGEETQYF. Filled out from reference TRBV14 and TRBJ2-5, the complete variable domain reads EAGVTQFPSHSVIEKGQTVTLRCDPISGHDNLYWYRRVMGKEIKFLLHFVKESKQDESGMPNNRFLAERTGGTYSTLKVQPAELEDSGVYFCASRTSGEETQYFGPGTRLLVL.

This chain joins TRBV7-9 and TRBJ2-5; D remains unclear. CDR3 size: 13 residues. CDR1 is SEHNR and CDR2 is FQNEAQ in the germline V gene (reference sequence). The V and J ends lost 5 bases and 0 bases respectively, with 7 bases between them. CDR3 sequence reads: CASSRVYQETQYF. CDR3 in DNA: TGTGCCAGCAGCCGGGTGTACCAAGAGACCCAGTACTTC.

This chain joins TRBV19 and TRBJ1-1, with a possible D match to TRBD1 (6 bases). Trimming pared 8 bases from V and 6 bases from J, leaving 22 bases between. The length of the CDR3 is 15 residues. Germline CDR1 LNHDA, CDR2 SQIVND (reference sequence). In nucleotides, the CDR3 is TGTGCCAGTGGATCCCGGACAGTGTCGGTTCCTGAAGCTTTCTTT. Translating gives CASGSRTVSVPEAFF.

The genes are TRBV11-2 and TRBJ1-4, with D tentatively TRBD1 (6 bases). The CDR3 is 15 amino acids. From germline, CDR1 is SGHAT and CDR2 FQNNGV. Deletions cut 1 base from V and 7 bases from J, with 13 bases between. The CDR3 sequence: CASSLVVGAPEKLFF. The DNA of the CDR3 is TGTGCCAGCAGCTTAGTTGTGGGGGCGCCTGAAAAACTGTTTTTT. Using reference TRBV11-2 and TRBJ1-4 for the parts outside the CDR3, the full variable domain is EAGVAQSPRYKIIEKRQSVAFWCNPISGHATLYWYQQILGQGPKLLIQFQNNGVVDDSQLPKDRFSAERLKGVDSTLKIQPAKLEDSAVYLCASSLVVGAPEKLFFGSGTQLSVL.

CDR3 sequence: CASSLGAGRGANVLTF. CDR3 DNA: TGTGCCAGCAGCTTGGGGGCAGGGAGGGGGGCCAACGTCCTGACTTTC. This sequence joins TRBV5-4 and TRBJ2-6; a possible D gene is TRBD2 (6 bases). Trimming took 0 bases from V and 4 from J, leaving 11 bases between them. The CDR3 has 16 residues. Germline V CDR1 and CDR2: SGHNT, YYREEE (reference sequence).

CDR3 amino acids: CASSLSGPYEQYF. DNA for the CDR3: TGTGCCAGCAGTTTATCAGGGCCCTACGAGCAGTACTTC. The V and J genes are TRBV12-3 or TRBV12-4 and TRBJ2-7; D is possibly TRBD1 (5 bases). The ends were cut back, 2 bases at V and 2 bases at J, with 7 bases in the middle. CDR3 size: 13 residues.